This T cell receptor (beta chain) was retrieved from a study of T cell changes during pregnancy in multiple sclerosis. Only in-frame clones appear in the TCRdb table, and some are missing; sequencing was by immunoSEQ multiplex PCR. Among roughly 84,000 clones listed, just over 90% were seen once. The CDR3 spans 16 residues. Germline CDR1 reads SEHNR; CDR2 reads FQNEAQ (reference sequence). V lost 0 bases and J lost 3; bases outside the gene matches: 7. This rearrangement joins TRBV7-9 to TRBJ2-5; 7 nucleotides align to TRBD2. This specimen consisted of peripheral blood, obtained in the third trimester of pregnancy. The origin of this receptor is a female donor in good health, enrolled as a control in a pregnancy study. CDR3 sequence reads: CASSLAWLAEKETQYF. The CDR3 coding sequence is TGTGCCAGCAGCTTAGCGTGGCTAGCGGAAAAAGAGACCCAGTACTTC.